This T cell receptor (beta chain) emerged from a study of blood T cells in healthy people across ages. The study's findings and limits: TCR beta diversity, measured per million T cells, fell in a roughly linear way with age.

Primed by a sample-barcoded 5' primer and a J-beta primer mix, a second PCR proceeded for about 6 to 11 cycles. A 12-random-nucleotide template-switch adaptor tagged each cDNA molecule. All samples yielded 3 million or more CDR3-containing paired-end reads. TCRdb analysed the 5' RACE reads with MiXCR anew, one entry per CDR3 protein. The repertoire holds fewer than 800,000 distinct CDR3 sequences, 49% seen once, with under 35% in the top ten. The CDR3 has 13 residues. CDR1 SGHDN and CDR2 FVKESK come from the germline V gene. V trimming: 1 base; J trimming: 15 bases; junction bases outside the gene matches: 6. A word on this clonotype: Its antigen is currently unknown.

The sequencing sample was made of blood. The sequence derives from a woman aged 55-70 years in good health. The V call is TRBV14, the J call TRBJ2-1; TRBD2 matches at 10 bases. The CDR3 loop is CASSQGPSGSGFF. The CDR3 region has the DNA TGTGCCAGCAGCCAAGGCCCTAGCGGGAGCGGGTTCTTC.